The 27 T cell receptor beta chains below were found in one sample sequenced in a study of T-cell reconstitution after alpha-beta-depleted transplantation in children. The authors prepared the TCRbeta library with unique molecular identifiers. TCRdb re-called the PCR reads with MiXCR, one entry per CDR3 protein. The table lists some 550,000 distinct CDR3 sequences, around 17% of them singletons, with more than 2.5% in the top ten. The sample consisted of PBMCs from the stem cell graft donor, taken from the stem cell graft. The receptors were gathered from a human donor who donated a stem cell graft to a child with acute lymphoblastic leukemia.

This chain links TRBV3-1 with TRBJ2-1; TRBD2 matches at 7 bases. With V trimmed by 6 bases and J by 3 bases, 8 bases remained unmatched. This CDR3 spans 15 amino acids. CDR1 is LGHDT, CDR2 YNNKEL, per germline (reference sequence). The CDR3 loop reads CASRGGGLNYNEQFF. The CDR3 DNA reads TGTGCCAGCAGGGGGGGGGGACTGAACTACAATGAGCAGTTCTTC.

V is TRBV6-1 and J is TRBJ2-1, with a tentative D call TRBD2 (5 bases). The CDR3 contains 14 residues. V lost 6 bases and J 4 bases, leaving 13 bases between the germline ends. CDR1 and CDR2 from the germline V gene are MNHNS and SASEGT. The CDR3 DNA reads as TGTGCCAGCAGGACCTTTCGGGGATACAATGAGCAGTTCTTC. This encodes CASRTFRGYNEQFF.

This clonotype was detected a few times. As DNA, the CDR3 is TGCGCCAGCAGCTTGGAATTGAGTAGCGTGGAGCAGTACTTC. Translating it yields CASSLELSSVEQYF. This sequence joins TRBV5-1 and TRBJ2-7, with a weak D call TRBD2 (5 bases). CDR1 and CDR2 from the germline V gene are SGHRS and YFSETQ. The V end lost 0 bases, the J end lost 7 bases, and 14 bases lay between the germline ends. The CDR3 length is 14 residues.

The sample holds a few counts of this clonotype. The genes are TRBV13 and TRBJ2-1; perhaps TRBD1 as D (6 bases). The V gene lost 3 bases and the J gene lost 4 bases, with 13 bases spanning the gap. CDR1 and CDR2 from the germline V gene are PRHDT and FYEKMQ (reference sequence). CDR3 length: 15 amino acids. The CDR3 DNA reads TGTGCCAGCAGCTTGATGGGGCAGGGGTACAATGAGCAGTTCTTC. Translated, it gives CASSLMGQGYNEQFF. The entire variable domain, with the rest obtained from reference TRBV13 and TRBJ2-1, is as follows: AAGVIQSPRHLIKEKRETATLKCYPIPRHDTVYWYQQGPGQDPQFLISFYEKMQSDKGSIPDRFSAQQFSDYHSELNMSSLELGDSALYFCASSLMGQGYNEQFFGPGTRLTVL.

This CDR3 is CASSFSGYGSNQPQHF. The CDR3 DNA follows: TGTGCCAGCAGTTTTTCAGGGTATGGGAGCAATCAGCCCCAGCATTTT. This chain connects TRBV27 to TRBJ1-5; a weak D match, TRBD1 (5 bases). The germline V gene encodes CDR1 MNHEY and CDR2 SMNVEV (reference sequence). Between the trimmed V and J ends, which lost 3 bases and 1 base, there was a span of 13 bases. The CDR3 sequence is 16 residues long.

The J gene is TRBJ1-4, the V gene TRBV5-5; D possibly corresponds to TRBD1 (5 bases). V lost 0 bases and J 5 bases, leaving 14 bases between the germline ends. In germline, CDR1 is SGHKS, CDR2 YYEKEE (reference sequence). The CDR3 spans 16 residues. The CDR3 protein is CASSLGVSRENEKLFF. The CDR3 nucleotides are TGTGCCAGCAGCTTGGGAGTAAGCAGGGAGAATGAAAAACTGTTTTTT. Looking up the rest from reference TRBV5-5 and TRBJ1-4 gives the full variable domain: DAGVTQSPTHLIKTRGQQVTLRCSPISGHKSVSWYQQVLGQGPQFIFQYYEKEERGRGNFPDRFSARQFPNYSSELNVNALLLGDSALYLCASSLGVSRENEKLFFGSGTQLSVL.

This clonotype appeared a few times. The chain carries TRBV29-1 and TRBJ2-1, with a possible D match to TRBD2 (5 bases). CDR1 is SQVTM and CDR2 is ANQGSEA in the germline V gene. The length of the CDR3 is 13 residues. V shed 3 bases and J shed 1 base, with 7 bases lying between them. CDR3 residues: CSVDAGSYNEQFF. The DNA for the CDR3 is TGCAGCGTTGATGCGGGTTCCTACAATGAGCAGTTCTTC.

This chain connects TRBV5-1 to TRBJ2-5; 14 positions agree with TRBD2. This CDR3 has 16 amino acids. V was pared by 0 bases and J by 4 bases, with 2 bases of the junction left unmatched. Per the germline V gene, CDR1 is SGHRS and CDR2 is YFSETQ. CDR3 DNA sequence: TGCGCCAGCAGCTTGGAGGGACTAGCGGGAGCAGAGACCCAGTACTTC. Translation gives CASSLEGLAGAETQYF.

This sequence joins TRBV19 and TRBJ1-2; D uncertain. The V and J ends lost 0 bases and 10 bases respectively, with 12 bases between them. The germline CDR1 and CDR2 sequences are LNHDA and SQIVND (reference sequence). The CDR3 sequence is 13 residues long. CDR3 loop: CASSIDGEEPYTF. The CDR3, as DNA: TGTGCCAGTAGTATAGACGGGGAAGAGCCCTACACCTTC.

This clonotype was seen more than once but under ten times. The CDR3 sequence: CASTSPFSYEQYF. The CDR3 DNA follows: TGCGCCAGCACTTCCCCCTTCTCCTACGAGCAGTACTTC. The rearrangement links TRBV5-1 to TRBJ2-7; no clear D. V was trimmed by 6 bases and J by 0 bases, leaving 10 bases between them. The CDR3 length is 13 residues. In germline, CDR1 is SGHRS, CDR2 YFSETQ.

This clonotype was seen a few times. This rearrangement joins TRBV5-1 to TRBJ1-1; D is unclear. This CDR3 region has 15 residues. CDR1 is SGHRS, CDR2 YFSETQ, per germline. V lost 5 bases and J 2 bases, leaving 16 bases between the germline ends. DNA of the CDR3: TGCGCCAGCAGGGGTCAGGCCGGGGAAAACACTGAAGCTTTCTTT. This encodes CASRGQAGENTEAFF. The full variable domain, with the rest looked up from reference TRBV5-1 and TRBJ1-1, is KAGVTQTPRYLIKTRGQQVTLSCSPISGHRSVSWYQQTPGQGLQFLFEYFSETQRNKGNFPGRFSGRQFSNSRSEMNVSTLELGDSALYLCASRGQAGENTEAFFGQGTRLTVV.

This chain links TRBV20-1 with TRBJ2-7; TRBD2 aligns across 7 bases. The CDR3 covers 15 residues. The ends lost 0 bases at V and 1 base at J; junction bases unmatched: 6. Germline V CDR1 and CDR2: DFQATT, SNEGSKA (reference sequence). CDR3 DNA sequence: TGCAGTGCTAGAGATAGTGTACTAGCGTCCTACGAGCAGTACTTC. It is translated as CSARDSVLASYEQYF.

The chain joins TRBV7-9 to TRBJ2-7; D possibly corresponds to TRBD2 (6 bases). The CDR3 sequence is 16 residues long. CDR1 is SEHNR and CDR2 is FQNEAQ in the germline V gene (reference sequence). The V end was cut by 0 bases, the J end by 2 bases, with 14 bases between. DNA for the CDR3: TGTGCCAGCAGCTTAGCGGAGGAGCGGGTTCCCTACGAGCAGTACTTC. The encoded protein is CASSLAEERVPYEQYF. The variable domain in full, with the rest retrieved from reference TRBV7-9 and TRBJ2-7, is DTGVSQNPRHKITKRGQNVTFRCDPISEHNRLYWYRQTLGQGPEFLTYFQNEAQLEKSRLLSDRFSAERPKGSFSTLEIQRTEQGDSAMYLCASSLAEERVPYEQYFGPGTRLTVT.

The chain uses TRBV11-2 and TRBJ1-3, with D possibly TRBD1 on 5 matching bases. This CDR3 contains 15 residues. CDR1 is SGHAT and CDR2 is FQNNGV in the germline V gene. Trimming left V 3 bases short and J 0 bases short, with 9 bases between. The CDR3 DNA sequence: TGTGCCAGCAGCTTTGGACACTTCTCTGGAAACACCATATATTTT. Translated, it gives CASSFGHFSGNTIYF.

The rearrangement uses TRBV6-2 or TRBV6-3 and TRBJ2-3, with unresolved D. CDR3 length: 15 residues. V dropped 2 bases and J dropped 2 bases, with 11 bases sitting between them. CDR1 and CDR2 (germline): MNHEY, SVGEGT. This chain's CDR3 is CASSYASSTTDTQYF. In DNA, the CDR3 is TGTGCCAGCAGTTACGCGTCTTCAACCACAGATACGCAGTATTTT.

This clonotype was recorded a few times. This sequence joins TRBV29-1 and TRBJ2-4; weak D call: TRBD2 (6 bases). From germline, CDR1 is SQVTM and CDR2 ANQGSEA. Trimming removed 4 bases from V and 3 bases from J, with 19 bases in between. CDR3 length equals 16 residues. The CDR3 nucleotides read TGCAGCGTTGGATCAGGAGGGTCAGGGCACAAAAACATTCAGTACTTC. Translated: CSVGSGGSGHKNIQYF.

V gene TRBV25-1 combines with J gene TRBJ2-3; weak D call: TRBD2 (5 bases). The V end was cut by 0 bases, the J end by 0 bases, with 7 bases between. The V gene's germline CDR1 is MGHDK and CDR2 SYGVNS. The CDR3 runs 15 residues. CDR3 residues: CASSEYGGSTDTQYF. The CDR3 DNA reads TGTGCCAGCAGTGAATATGGCGGGAGCACAGATACGCAGTATTTT.

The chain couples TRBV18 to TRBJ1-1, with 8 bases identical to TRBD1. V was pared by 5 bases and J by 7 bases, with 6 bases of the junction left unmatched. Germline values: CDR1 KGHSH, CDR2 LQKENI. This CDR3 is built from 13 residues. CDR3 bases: TGTGCCAGCTCAGAAGACAGGGGTGGTGAAGCTTTCTTT. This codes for CASSEDRGGEAFF.

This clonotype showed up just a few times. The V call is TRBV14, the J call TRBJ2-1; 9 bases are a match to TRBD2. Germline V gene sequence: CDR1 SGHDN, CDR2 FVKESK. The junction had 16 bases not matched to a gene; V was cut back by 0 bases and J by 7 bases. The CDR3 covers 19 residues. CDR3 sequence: CASSQDLSFAGGPDNEQFF. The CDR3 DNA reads TGTGCCAGCAGCCAAGATCTCTCCTTTGCGGGAGGGCCTGATAATGAGCAGTTCTTC.

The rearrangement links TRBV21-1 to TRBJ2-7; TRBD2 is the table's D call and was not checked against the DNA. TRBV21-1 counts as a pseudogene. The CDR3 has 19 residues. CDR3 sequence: CARHKRAEGWLAGTYEQYF. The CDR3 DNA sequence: TGTGCCAGACACAAAAGGGCGGAGGGGTGGCTAGCGGGGACCTACGAGCAGTACTTC.

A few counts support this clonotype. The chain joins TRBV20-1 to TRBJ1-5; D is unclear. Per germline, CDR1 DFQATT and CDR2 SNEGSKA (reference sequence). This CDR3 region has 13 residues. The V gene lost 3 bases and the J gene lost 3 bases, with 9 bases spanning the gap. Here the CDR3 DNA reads TGCAGTGCTAGGGGCAGTACCAATCAGCCCCAGCATTTT. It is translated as CSARGSTNQPQHF.

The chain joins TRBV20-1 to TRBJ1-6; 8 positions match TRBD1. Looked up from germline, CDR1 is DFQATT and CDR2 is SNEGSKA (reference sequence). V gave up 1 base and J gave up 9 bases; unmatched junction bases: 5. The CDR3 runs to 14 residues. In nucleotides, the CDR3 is TGCAGTGCTAGAGTCGGACAGGGAGGTTCACCCCTCCACTTT. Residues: CSARVGQGGSPLHF.

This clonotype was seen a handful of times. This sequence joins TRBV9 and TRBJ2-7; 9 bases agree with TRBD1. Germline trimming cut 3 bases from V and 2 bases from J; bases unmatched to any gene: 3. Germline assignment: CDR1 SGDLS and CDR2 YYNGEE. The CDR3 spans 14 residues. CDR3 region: CASSGGTGTYEQYF. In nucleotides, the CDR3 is TGTGCCAGCAGCGGAGGGACAGGGACCTACGAGCAGTACTTC. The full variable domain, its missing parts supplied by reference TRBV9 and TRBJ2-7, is DSGVTQTPKHLITATGQRVTLRCSPRSGDLSVYWYQQSLDQGLQFLIQYYNGEERAKGNILERFSAQQFPDLHSELNLSSLELGDSALYFCASSGGTGTYEQYFGPGTRLTVT.

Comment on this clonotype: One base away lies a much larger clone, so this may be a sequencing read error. The chain's CDR3 is CCARDPRAGDTGELFF. The CDR3 DNA sequence: TGCTGTGCTAGAGACCCACGGGCGGGAGACACCGGGGAGCTGTTTTTT. The chain uses TRBV20-1 and TRBJ2-2; 7 bases line up with TRBD2. The CDR3 has 16 residues. CDR1 is DFQATT, CDR2 SNEGSKA, per germline (reference sequence).

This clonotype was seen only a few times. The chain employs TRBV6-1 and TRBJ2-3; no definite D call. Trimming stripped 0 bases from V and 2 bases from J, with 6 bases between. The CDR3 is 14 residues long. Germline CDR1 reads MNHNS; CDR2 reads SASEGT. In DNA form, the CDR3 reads TGTGCCAGCAGTGAAGCGTGGGTCACAGATACGCAGTATTTT. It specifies CASSEAWVTDTQYF.

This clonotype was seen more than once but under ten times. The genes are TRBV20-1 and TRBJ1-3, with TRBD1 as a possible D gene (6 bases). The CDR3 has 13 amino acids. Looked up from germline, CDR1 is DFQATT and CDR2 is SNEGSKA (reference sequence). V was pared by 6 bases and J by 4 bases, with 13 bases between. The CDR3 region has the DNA TGCAGTGCCCTCACAGGGAACGGAAACACCATATATTTT. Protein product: CSALTGNGNTIYF.

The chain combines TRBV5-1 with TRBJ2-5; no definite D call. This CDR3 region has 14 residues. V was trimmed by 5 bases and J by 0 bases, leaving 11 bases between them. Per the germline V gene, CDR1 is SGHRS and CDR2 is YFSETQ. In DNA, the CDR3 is TGCGCCAGCAGTCAGCAGGTGAACCAAGAGACCCAGTACTTC. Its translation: CASSQQVNQETQYF.